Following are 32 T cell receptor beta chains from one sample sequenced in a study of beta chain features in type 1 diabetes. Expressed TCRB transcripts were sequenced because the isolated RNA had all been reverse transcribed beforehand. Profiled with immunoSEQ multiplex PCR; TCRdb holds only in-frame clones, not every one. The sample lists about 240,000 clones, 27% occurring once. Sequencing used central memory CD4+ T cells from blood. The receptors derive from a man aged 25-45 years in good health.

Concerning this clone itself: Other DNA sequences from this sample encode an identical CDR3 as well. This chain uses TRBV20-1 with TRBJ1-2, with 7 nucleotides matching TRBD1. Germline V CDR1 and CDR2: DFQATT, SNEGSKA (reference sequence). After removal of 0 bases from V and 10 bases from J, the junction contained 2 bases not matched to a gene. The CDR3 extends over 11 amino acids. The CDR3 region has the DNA TGCAGTGCTAGAGACAGGGGGGACTACACCTTC. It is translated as CSARDRGDYTF.

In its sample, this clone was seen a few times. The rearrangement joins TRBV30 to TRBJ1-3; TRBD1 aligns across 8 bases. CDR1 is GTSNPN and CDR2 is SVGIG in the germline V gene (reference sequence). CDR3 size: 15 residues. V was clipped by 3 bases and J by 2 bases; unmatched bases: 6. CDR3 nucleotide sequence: TGTGCCTGGAGCCCCGACAGGGGAGCTGGAAACACCATATATTTT. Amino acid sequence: CAWSPDRGAGNTIYF.

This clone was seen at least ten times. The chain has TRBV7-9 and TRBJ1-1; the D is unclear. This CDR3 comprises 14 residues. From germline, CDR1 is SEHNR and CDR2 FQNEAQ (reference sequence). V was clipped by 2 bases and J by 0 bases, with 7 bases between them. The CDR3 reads CASSLFALNTEAFF. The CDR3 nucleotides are TGTGCCAGCAGCTTATTCGCGTTGAACACTGAAGCTTTCTTT.

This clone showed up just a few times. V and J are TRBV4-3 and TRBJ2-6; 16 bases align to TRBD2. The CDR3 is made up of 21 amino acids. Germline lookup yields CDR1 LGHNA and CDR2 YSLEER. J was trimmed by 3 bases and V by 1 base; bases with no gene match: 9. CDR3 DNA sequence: TGCGCCAGCAGCCAAGCAAAAGTCGGGACTAGCGGGAGGGATGGGGCCAACGTCCTGACTTTC. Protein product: CASSQAKVGTSGRDGANVLTF.

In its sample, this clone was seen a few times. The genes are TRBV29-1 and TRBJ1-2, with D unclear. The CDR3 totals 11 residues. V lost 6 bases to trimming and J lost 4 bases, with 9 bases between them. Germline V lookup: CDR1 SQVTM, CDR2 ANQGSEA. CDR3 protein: CSVLEGYGYTF. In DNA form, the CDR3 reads TGCAGCGTACTGGAGGGCTATGGCTACACCTTC.

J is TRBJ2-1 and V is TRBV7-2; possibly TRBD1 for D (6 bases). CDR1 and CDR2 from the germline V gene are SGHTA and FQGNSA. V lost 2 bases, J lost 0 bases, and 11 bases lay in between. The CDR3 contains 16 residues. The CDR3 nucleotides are TGTGCCAGCAGCTTAACAGGGCCCAGCTCCTACAATGAGCAGTTCTTC. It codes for CASSLTGPSSYNEQFF.

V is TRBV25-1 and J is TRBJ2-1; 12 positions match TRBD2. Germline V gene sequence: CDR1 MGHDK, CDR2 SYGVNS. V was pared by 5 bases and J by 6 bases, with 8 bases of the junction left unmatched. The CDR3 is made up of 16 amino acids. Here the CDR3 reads CASSPPGLAGFNEQFF. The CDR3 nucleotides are TGTGCCAGCAGTCCTCCGGGACTAGCGGGTTTCAATGAGCAGTTCTTC.

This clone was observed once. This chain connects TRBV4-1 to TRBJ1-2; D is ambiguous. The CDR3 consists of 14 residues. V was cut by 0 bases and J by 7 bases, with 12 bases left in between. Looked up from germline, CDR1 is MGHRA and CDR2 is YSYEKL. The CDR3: CASSQEWGVGGYTF. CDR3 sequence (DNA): TGCGCCAGCAGCCAAGAGTGGGGTGTTGGTGGCTACACCTTC.

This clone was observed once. CDR3 region: CASSVDQGTSRYF. Written as DNA, the CDR3 is TGTGCCAGCAGCGTAGATCAGGGGACTAGCAGGTATTTT. The V and J genes are TRBV9 and TRBJ2-3; TRBD2 aligns across 9 bases. The junction had 7 bases not matched to a gene; V was cut back by 0 bases and J by 14 bases. The germline gives CDR1 SGDLS, CDR2 YYNGEE. This CDR3 has 13 residues.

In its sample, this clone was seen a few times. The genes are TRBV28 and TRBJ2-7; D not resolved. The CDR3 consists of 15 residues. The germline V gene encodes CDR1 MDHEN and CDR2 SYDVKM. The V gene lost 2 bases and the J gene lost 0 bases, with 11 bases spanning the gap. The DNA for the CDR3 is TGTGCCAGCAGTTTACTGGGCGTAAACTCCTACGAGCAGTACTTC. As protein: CASSLLGVNSYEQYF.

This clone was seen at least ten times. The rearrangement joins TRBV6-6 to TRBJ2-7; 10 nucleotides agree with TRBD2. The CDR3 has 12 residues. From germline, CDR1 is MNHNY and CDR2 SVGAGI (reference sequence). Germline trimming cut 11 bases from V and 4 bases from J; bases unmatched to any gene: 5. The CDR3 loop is CACQREGYEQYF. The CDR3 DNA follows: TGTGCCTGTCAGCGGGAGGGGTACGAGCAGTACTTC.

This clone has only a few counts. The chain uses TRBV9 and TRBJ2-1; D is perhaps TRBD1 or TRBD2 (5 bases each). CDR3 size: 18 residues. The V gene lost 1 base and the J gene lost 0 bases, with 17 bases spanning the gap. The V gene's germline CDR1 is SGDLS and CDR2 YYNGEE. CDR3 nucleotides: TGTGCCAGCAGCGTATTTGGGACCCAAAGTGGCTCCTACAATGAGCAGTTCTTC. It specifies CASSVFGTQSGSYNEQFF.

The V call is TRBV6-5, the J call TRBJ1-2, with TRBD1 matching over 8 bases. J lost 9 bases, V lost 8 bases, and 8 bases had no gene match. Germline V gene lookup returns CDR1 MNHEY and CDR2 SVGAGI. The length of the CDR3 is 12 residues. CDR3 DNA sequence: TGTGCCAGCCGCACAGGGGGAGCGAGCTACACCTTC. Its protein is CASRTGGASYTF.

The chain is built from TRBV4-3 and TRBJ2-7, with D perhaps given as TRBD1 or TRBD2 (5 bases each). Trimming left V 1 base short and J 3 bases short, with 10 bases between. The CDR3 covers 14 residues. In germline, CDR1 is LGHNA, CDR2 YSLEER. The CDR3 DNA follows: TGCGCCAGCAGCCAAGCATGGGACGACTACGAGCAGTACTTC. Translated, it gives CASSQAWDDYEQYF.

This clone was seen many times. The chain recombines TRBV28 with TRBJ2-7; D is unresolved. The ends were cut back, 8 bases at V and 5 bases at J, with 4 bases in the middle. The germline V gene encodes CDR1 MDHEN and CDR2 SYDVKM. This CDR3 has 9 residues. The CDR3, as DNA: TGTGCCAGCGGACACGAGCAGTACTTC. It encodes CASGHEQYF.

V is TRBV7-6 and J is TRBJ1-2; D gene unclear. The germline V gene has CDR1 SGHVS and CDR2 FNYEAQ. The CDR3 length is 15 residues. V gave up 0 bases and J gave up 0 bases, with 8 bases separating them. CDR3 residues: CASSLAGRTNYGYTF. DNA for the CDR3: TGTGCCAGCAGCTTAGCTGGCAGGACTAACTATGGCTACACCTTC.

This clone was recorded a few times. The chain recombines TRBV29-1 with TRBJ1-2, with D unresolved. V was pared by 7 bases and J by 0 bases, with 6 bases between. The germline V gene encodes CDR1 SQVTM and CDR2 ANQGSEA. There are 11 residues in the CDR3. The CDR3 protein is CSGATNYGYTF. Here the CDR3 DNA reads TGCAGCGGAGCAACTAACTATGGCTACACCTTC.

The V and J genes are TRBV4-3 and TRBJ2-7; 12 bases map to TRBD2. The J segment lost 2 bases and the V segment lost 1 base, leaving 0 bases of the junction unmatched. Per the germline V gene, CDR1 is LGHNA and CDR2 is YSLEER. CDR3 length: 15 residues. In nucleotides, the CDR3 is TGCGCCAGCAGCCAAGGGACTAGCGGGACCTACGAGCAGTACTTC. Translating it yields CASSQGTSGTYEQYF.

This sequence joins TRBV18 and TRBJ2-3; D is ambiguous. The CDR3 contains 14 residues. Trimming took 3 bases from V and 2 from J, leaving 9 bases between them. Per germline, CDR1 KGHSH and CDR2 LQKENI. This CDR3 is CASSPVFSTDTQYF. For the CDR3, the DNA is TGTGCCAGCTCACCGGTTTTTTCCACAGATACGCAGTATTTT.

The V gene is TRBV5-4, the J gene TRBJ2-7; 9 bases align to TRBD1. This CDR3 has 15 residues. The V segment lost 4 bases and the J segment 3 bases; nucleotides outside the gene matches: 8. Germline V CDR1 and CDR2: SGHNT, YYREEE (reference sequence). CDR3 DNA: TGTGCCAGCAGCATAGCCGGGACAGGGAGCTACGAGCAGTACTTC. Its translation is CASSIAGTGSYEQYF.

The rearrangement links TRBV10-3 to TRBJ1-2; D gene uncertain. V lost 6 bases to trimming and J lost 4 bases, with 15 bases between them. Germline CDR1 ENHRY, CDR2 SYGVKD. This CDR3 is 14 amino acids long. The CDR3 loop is CAISPDRSTYGYTF. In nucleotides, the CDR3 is TGTGCCATCAGCCCGGACCGCAGCACCTATGGCTACACCTTC.

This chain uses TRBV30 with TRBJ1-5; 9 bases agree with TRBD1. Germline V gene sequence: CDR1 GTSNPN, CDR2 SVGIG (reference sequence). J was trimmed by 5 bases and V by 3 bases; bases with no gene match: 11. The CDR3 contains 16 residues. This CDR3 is CAWSRTGTGTYQPQHF. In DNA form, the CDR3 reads TGTGCCTGGAGCCGCACCGGGACAGGGACATATCAGCCCCAGCATTTT.

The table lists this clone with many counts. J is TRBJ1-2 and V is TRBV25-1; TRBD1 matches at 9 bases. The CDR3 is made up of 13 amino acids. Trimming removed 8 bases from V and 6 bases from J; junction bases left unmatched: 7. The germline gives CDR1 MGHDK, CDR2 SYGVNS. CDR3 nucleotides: TGTGCCAGCCGGGACAGGGACGCCAATGGCTACACCTTC. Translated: CASRDRDANGYTF.

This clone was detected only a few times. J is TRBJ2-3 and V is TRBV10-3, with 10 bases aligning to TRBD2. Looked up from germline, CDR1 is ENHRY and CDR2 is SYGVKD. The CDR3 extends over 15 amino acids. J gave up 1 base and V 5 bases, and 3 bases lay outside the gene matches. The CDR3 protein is CAISSSGGGTDTQYF. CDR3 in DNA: TGTGCCATCAGTTCTAGCGGGGGAGGCACAGATACGCAGTATTTT.

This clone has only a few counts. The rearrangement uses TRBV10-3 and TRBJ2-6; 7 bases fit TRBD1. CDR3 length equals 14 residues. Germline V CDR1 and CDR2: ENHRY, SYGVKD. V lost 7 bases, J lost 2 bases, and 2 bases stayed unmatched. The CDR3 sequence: CAINRGPGANVLTF. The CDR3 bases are TGTGCCATCAACAGGGGCCCTGGGGCCAACGTCCTGACTTTC.

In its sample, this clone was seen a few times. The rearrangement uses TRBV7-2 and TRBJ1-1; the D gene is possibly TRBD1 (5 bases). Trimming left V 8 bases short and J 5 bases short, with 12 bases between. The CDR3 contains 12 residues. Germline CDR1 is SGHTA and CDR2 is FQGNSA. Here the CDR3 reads CASRGLGTEAFF. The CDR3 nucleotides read TGTGCCAGCCGGGGGTTGGGGACTGAAGCTTTCTTT. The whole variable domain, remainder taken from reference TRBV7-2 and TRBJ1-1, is GAGVSQSPSNKVTEKGKDVELRCDPISGHTALYWYRQSLGQGLEFLIYFQGNSAPDKSGLPSDRFSAERTGGSVSTLTIQRTQQEDSAVYLCASRGLGTEAFFGQGTRLTVV.

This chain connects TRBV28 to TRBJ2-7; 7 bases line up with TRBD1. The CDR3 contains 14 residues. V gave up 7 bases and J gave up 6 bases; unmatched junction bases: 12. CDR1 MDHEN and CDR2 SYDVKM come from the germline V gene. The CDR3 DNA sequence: TGTGCCAGCATCTCCTTAAGGGGGCATCCCGAGCAGTACTTC. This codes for CASISLRGHPEQYF.

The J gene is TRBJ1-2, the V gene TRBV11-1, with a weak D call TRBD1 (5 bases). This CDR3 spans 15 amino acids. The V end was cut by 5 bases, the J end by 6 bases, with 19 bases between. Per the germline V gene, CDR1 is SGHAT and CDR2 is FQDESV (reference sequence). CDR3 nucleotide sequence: TGTGCCAGCAGCCCTGATGGCGGCAGGGTCGATGGCTACACCTTC. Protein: CASSPDGGRVDGYTF.

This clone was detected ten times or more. CDR3 bases: TGCGCCAGCAGCCGGACAGGGGAACGGGGCACAGATACGCAGTATTTT. Its protein product is CASSRTGERGTDTQYF. The chain is built from TRBV4-3 and TRBJ2-3, with 9 bases lining up with TRBD1. This CDR3 region has 16 residues. Germline CDR1 and CDR2: LGHNA and YSLEER. V gave up 4 bases and J gave up 1 base; unmatched junction bases: 6.

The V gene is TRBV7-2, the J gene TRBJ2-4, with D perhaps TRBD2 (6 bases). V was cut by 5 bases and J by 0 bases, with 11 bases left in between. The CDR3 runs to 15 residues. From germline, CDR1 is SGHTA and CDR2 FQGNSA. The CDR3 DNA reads TGTGCCAGCAGCGTCCAACTAGCAGCCAAAAACATTCAGTACTTC. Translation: CASSVQLAAKNIQYF.

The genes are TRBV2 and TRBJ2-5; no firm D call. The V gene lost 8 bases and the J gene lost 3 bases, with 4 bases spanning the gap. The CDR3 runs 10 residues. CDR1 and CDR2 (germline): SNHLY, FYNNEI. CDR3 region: CASGEETQYF. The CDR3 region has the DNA TGTGCCAGCGGGGAAGAGACCCAGTACTTC.

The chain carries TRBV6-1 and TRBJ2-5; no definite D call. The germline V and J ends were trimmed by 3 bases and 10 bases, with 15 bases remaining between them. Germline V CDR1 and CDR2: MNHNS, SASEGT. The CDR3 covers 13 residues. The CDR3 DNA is TGTGCCAGCAGTGATGGGTCCAGTGTGAGCCAGTACTTC. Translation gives CASSDGSSVSQYF.